This T cell receptor (beta chain) came from a study of shared clonotypes between healthy human individuals. As for the study in general: Researchers assigned three CD4 naive, three CD4 memory, two CD8 naive and one CD8 memory plate to each donor.

Per germline, CDR1 MDHEN and CDR2 SYDVKM. V lost 6 bases, J lost 0 bases, and 5 bases lay in between. The CDR3 runs to 12 residues. Details on this clone: Its antigen is currently unknown. Other DNA sequences from this sample encode an identical CDR3 as well.

Broader study findings: Collection of samples was limited to blood; tissue repertoires likely differ. An expected dependence of interdonor clonotype sharing on sequencing depth was noted.

Authors' methods: Filtering differed for immunoSEQ, which gave only junction sequences without quality scores. Measured with immunoSEQ multiplex PCR; TCRdb has only the in-frame clones, and not every one. That table supplies the V and J calls and clone size; D and trimming were determined from the DNA. The table lists some 1.5 million clones, roughly 96% of them singletons. The source is a man aged 30 to 39 in good health. Source material: naive CD4+ T cells sorted from blood. Subset of the sample: CD45RA+ positively selected. This chain links TRBV28 with TRBJ1-2; D not resolved. The CDR3 spells CASSAANYGYTF. The CDR3 DNA follows: TGTGCCAGCAGCGCAGCTAACTATGGCTACACCTTC.